What follows are 6 T cell receptor beta chains derived from one specimen sequenced in a study of blood T cell repertoires in COVID-19. TCRdb's table, derived via immunoSEQ multiplex PCR, lists solely in-frame clones and lacks some. The profile shows tens of thousands of clones, more than 70% of them singletons. Sequences were obtained from peripheral blood. The receptors were sampled from a man aged 50 or older with active COVID-19.

The rearrangement uses TRBV19 and TRBJ2-3; the match to TRBD2 covers 16 bases. Trimming took 11 bases from V and 2 from J; bases not matched to a gene: 16. This CDR3 contains 19 residues. Germline lookup yields CDR1 LNHDA and CDR2 SQIVND (reference sequence). CDR3 residues: CAGRRSSGTSGGATDTQYF. DNA of the CDR3: TGTGCCGGAAGGAGGTCCTCCGGGACTAGCGGGGGGGCCACAGATACGCAGTATTTT.

The chain is built from TRBV7-9 and TRBJ2-3; 8 positions agree with TRBD2. CDR3 length: 15 residues. Germline assignment: CDR1 SEHNR and CDR2 FQNEAQ (reference sequence). After removal of 1 base from V and 3 bases from J, the junction contained 3 bases not matched to a gene. The CDR3 bases are TGTGCCAGCAGCTTAGGGGCGGGAGGAACAGATACGCAGTATTTT. Amino acids: CASSLGAGGTDTQYF.

The V call is TRBV7-9, the J call TRBJ1-2, with TRBD1 identical over 12 bases. Germline V lookup: CDR1 SEHNR, CDR2 FQNEAQ (reference sequence). The CDR3 totals 18 residues. Trimming cost V 0 bases and J 7 bases; bases outside gene matches: 12. CDR3 DNA sequence: TGTGCCAGCAGCTTAGCAATGTTCCGGGACAGGGGGCCGAGTGGCTACACCTTC. Translated, it gives CASSLAMFRDRGPSGYTF.

The chain uses TRBV29-1 and TRBJ2-3; TRBD1 matches at 8 bases. The junction had 7 bases not matched to a gene; V was cut back by 2 bases and J by 3 bases. The CDR3 is 15 amino acids. CDR1 is SQVTM, CDR2 ANQGSEA, per germline. DNA of the CDR3: TGCAGCGTTGAACCGATCAGGGGGCGAACAGATACGCAGTATTTT. Translation: CSVEPIRGRTDTQYF.

This clone was observed a handful of times. The chain joins TRBV5-6 to TRBJ1-4, with a possible D match to TRBD1 (6 bases). In germline, CDR1 is SGHDT, CDR2 YYEEEE. V was pared by 2 bases and J by 8 bases, with 16 bases between. This CDR3 spans 15 amino acids. CDR3 DNA sequence: TGTGCCAGCAGCTTAAAATCCGGGACACAAGAAAAACTGTTTTTT. This sequence encodes CASSLKSGTQEKLFF.

This clone is a singleton in its sample. V gene TRBV5-1 combines with J gene TRBJ2-3; unclear D gene. The V end was cut by 6 bases, the J end by 0 bases, with 23 bases between. Germline V gene sequence: CDR1 SGHRS, CDR2 YFSETQ. The CDR3 length is 18 residues. For the CDR3, the DNA is TGCGCCAGCACCGTCCATCAGGCAGCCGAAACTAGCACAGATACGCAGTATTTT. Translation: CASTVHQAAETSTDTQYF.